This TCR beta chain was sequenced in a study of shared clonotypes between healthy human individuals. Overall study results and limits: Rarefaction gave evidence that sorted-subset sequencing remained incomplete despite large depth. Shared clonotypes: 4.5% to 5% naive CD4, about 3.3% naive CD8, roughly 2.4% memory CD4, more than 0.3% memory CD8. An effect of sequencing depth on clonotype sharing among donors was expected.

CDR3 length equals 15 residues. The V segment lost 5 bases and the J segment 6 bases; nucleotides outside the gene matches: 10. Germline V gives CDR1 SGHTA, CDR2 FQGTGA. This clone has just one count. Its specificity is not known. Generated by immunoSEQ multiplex PCR, the TCRdb table keeps only in-frame clones and is missing some. The sample lists approximately 2.1 million clones; approximately 95% were seen once. The sequence was obtained from a man aged 18 to 35 in good health. Some clones in this sample may be carry-over from other donors' samples. The V call is TRBV7-3, the J call TRBJ2-7; 10 bases are shared with TRBD1. The sample taken for sequencing was naive CD4+ T cells from PBMCs. Subset described: CD45RA+ positively selected. This CDR3 reads CASSPTTGQGGEQYF. CDR3 bases: TGTGCCAGCAGCCCAACCACCGGACAGGGGGGCGAGCAGTACTTC.